This note documents a single T cell receptor beta chain sequence. This sample was included in a study of human T cells and chemical hapten exposure. Study-wide background: All through the roughly 23-week study, the scalp of each patient received diphenylcyclopropenone doses weekly. Read at 6 days, the patch tests placed 0.01% DPC on the upper back.

The treatment is: therapeutic diphenylcyclopropenone sensitization with weekly scalp DPC. Ahead of applying each patch test, blood was sampled. Participating donors were patients with alopecia, aged 18 to 70 years, considered appropriate candidates for DPC. Looked up from germline, CDR1 is MNHEY and CDR2 is SVGEGT. V shed 2 bases and J 5 bases; nucleotides not matched to a gene: 12. The CDR3 has 17 residues. Library construction involved attaching unique molecular identifiers to individual cDNA molecules, which allowed quantitative, reproducible TCR counting. One entry per CDR3 protein, called by TCRdb with MiXCR from the reads. Among around 2,700 distinct CDR3 sequences listed, over 40% were seen once.

The rearrangement links TRBV6-2 or TRBV6-3 to TRBJ2-7, with TRBD2 matching 10 bases. The sample consisted of whole blood, taken before DPC sensitization or 2, 6, or about 24 weeks after (not recorded which). This clonotype was obtained from an adult with alopecia areata. Some clones in this sample may be carry-over from other donors' samples. This table probably holds off-target reads from a library built for another chain. CDR3 amino acids: CASSYRVLASGSHEQYF. CDR3 DNA sequence: TGTGCCAGCAGTTACCGGGTGTTGGCTAGCGGGAGTCACGAGCAGTACTTC.